A single sample is the source of the 20 T cell receptor beta chains below, sequenced in a study of blood T cell repertoires in COVID-19. Profiled with immunoSEQ multiplex PCR; TCRdb holds only in-frame clones, not every one. Of about 260,000 clones in the sample, 70% to 90% were seen once. Sequences were obtained from PBMCs or T cells enriched from blood (not recorded which). The receptor source for this set is a woman in her twenties or thirties with acute COVID-19.

This chain connects TRBV30 to TRBJ2-3; 9 bases map to TRBD2. Per germline, CDR1 GTSNPN and CDR2 SVGIG (reference sequence). V was pared by 2 bases and J by 3 bases, with 15 bases of the junction left unmatched. This CDR3 region has 18 residues. CDR3 residues: CAWSLGLAGKGGTDTQYF. CDR3 in DNA: TGTGCCTGGAGTCTCGGGCTAGCGGGAAAGGGGGGGACAGATACGCAGTATTTT. Looking up the rest from reference TRBV30 and TRBJ2-3 gives the full variable domain: SQTIHQWPATLVQPVGSPLSLECTVEGTSNPNLYWYRQAAGRGLQLLFYSVGIGQISSEVPQNLSASRPQDRQFILSSKKLLLSDSGFYLCAWSLGLAGKGGTDTQYFGPGTRLTVL.

As DNA, the CDR3 is TGTGCCAGCAGCTTGGGGAGTAGGCCAGATACGCAGTATTTT. It specifies CASSLGSRPDTQYF. The rearrangement joins TRBV5-4 to TRBJ2-3, with no clear D. This CDR3 contains 14 residues. The germline gives CDR1 SGHNT, CDR2 YYREEE (reference sequence). V was cut by 0 bases and J by 4 bases, with 9 bases left in between.

This chain joins TRBV4-3 and TRBJ1-5, with D unresolved. CDR1 and CDR2 from the germline V gene are LGHNA and YSLEER. Trimming took off 0 bases at V and 2 bases at J, with 11 bases between the two ends. The CDR3 has 16 residues. DNA for the CDR3: TGCGCCAGCAGCCAAGATTACGGGGAGGGCAATCAGCCCCAGCATTTT. It is translated as CASSQDYGEGNQPQHF.

J is TRBJ1-5 and V is TRBV10-3; TRBD1 matches at 7 bases. The germline V gene has CDR1 ENHRY and CDR2 SYGVKD. The CDR3 loop spans 16 amino acids. V shed 3 bases, J shed 1 base, and the junction held 6 bases outside the gene matches. The CDR3 nucleotides are TGTGCCATCAGTGAAGGAGGGGGCATAAGCAATCAGCCCCAGCATTTT. Translated, it gives CAISEGGGISNQPQHF.

Written as DNA, the CDR3 is TGTGCCAGCAGCCAAGTTAATAGCGGGAGTGGCACCGGGGAGCTGTTTTTT. Translated: CASSQVNSGSGTGELFF. The chain couples TRBV3-1 (or the pseudogene TRBV3-2) to TRBJ2-2; 9 positions match TRBD2. V lost 1 base and J lost 4; bases outside the gene matches: 7. Per the germline V gene, CDR1 is LGHDT and CDR2 is YNNKEL (reference sequence). The CDR3 has 17 amino acids.

The V call is TRBV7-3, the J call TRBJ2-1, with TRBD2 identical over 9 bases. V shed 5 bases and J 4 bases; nucleotides not matched to a gene: 6. This CDR3 is 15 amino acids long. Per germline, CDR1 SGHTA and CDR2 FQGTGA. CDR3 residues: CASSAGTSKYNEQFF. The DNA of the CDR3 is TGTGCCAGCAGCGCCGGGACTAGCAAATACAATGAGCAGTTCTTC.

The gene calls are TRBV19 and TRBJ2-3; 7 nucleotides line up with TRBD1. Germline V gene data show CDR1 as LNHDA and CDR2 as SQIVND (reference sequence). The CDR3 has 15 residues. The trim removed 5 bases at V and 3 bases at J, leaving 8 bases unmatched. The CDR3 region is CASSSSGTATDTQYF. The CDR3 coding sequence is TGTGCCAGTAGTTCCTCCGGGACAGCGACAGATACGCAGTATTTT.

This chain links TRBV6-2 or TRBV6-3 with TRBJ1-5, with a possible D match to TRBD1 (5 bases). V gave up 2 bases and J gave up 0 bases, with 17 bases separating them. The CDR3 sequence is 18 residues long. Germline CDR1 MNHEY, CDR2 SVGEGT. CDR3 sequence reads: CASSYSPRAGNSNQPQHF. The DNA for the CDR3 is TGTGCCAGCAGTTACAGCCCCCGGGCAGGGAATAGCAATCAGCCCCAGCATTTT.

The chain has TRBV5-1 and TRBJ1-6; TRBD1 agrees at 8 bases. CDR3 length: 15 amino acids. The trim removed 1 base at V and 10 bases at J, leaving 7 bases unmatched. CDR1 and CDR2 from the germline V gene are SGHRS and YFSETQ. The CDR3 region is CASSLSLQGDSPLHF. In DNA form, the CDR3 reads TGCGCCAGCAGCTTGAGCCTACAGGGGGACTCACCCCTCCACTTT.

The CDR3, as DNA: TGTGCCAGCACGAGTGACTATGGCTACACCTTC. Translated: CASTSDYGYTF. The genes are TRBV12-3 or TRBV12-4 and TRBJ1-2; no definite D call. Between the trimmed V and J ends, which lost 7 bases and 3 bases, there was a span of 6 bases. The CDR3 loop spans 11 amino acids.

V gene TRBV18 combines with J gene TRBJ2-2; 10 bases are shared with TRBD2. The CDR3 totals 19 residues. The V segment lost 3 bases and the J segment 1 base; nucleotides outside the gene matches: 11. In germline, CDR1 is KGHSH, CDR2 LQKENI. CDR3 loop: CASSPPLSGRARNTGELFF. CDR3 sequence (DNA): TGTGCCAGCTCACCCCCACTAAGCGGGAGGGCCCGGAACACCGGGGAGCTGTTTTTT.

In its sample, this clone was seen a few times. The V and J genes are TRBV28 and TRBJ1-2, with D unclear. From germline, CDR1 is MDHEN and CDR2 SYDVKM. The CDR3 loop spans 12 amino acids. Trimming removed 6 bases at V and 6 bases at J, with 11 bases between. This CDR3 is CASSLPVDGYTF. The CDR3 DNA is TGTGCCAGCAGCTTACCTGTCGATGGCTACACCTTC.

The chain combines TRBV4-1 with TRBJ2-7; 8 positions match TRBD1. Germline V gene sequence: CDR1 MGHRA, CDR2 YSYEKL. V was clipped by 0 bases and J by 2 bases; unmatched bases: 12. The CDR3 covers 18 residues. This CDR3 reads CASSQDTVDRALTYEQYF. In nucleotides, the CDR3 is TGCGCCAGCAGCCAAGATACCGTGGACAGGGCCTTAACCTACGAGCAGTACTTC.

This clone was seen a single time. V and J are TRBV5-1 and TRBJ2-7; TRBD1 matches 7 bases. The CDR3 sequence is 14 residues long. Unmatched junction bases numbered 3, after V lost 0 bases and J lost 3 bases. Germline lookup yields CDR1 SGHRS and CDR2 YFSETQ. CDR3 loop: CASSLEGAIYEQYF. The DNA for the CDR3 is TGCGCCAGCAGCTTGGAGGGGGCCATCTACGAGCAGTACTTC.

This sequence joins TRBV5-1 and TRBJ2-1, with 10 bases aligning to TRBD2. Germline trimming cut 4 bases from V and 1 base from J; bases unmatched to any gene: 2. This CDR3 is built from 15 residues. CDR1 is SGHRS and CDR2 is YFSETQ in the germline V gene. CDR3 nucleotides: TGCGCCAGCAGCCAGGGACTAGCGTCCTACAATGAGCAGTTCTTC. This encodes CASSQGLASYNEQFF.

The DNA of the CDR3 is TGTGCCAGCAGCTTAAGGGGTTTCACAGATACGCAGTATTTT. Its translation: CASSLRGFTDTQYF. The chain uses TRBV11-2 and TRBJ2-3; possibly TRBD1 for D (5 bases). Germline assignment: CDR1 SGHAT and CDR2 FQNNGV. Trimming took 2 bases from V and 2 from J, leaving 8 bases between them. CDR3 length equals 14 residues.

V and J are TRBV10-3 and TRBJ2-3; the match to TRBD2 covers 13 bases. This CDR3 comprises 16 residues. Germline V CDR1 and CDR2: ENHRY, SYGVKD. V lost 7 bases to trimming and J lost 2 bases; unmatched junction nucleotides: 6. CDR3 sequence reads: CAINGGTSGNTDTQYF. The CDR3 DNA sequence: TGTGCCATCAATGGGGGGACTAGCGGGAACACAGATACGCAGTATTTT.

The chain uses TRBV7-9 and TRBJ2-3; TRBD2 is a possible D gene (5 bases). The ends were cut back, 5 bases at V and 6 bases at J, with 9 bases in the middle. Per the germline V gene, CDR1 is SEHNR and CDR2 is FQNEAQ (reference sequence). The CDR3 spans 12 residues. The DNA for the CDR3 is TGTGCCAGCAGCCGTCCGGGGGATACGCAGTATTTT. Residues: CASSRPGDTQYF. The full variable domain, with the rest looked up from reference TRBV7-9 and TRBJ2-3, is DTGVSQNPRHKITKRGQNVTFRCDPISEHNRLYWYRQTLGQGPEFLTYFQNEAQLEKSRLLSDRFSAERPKGSFSTLEIQRTEQGDSAMYLCASSRPGDTQYFGPGTRLTVL.

The chain has TRBV7-3 and TRBJ2-2, with D possibly being TRBD2 (5 bases). The ends were cut back, 5 bases at V and 3 bases at J, with 19 bases in the middle. CDR3 length equals 17 residues. Germline CDR1 is SGHTA and CDR2 is FQGTGA. This CDR3 is CASSPPVGRTDTGELFF. The CDR3 nucleotides are TGTGCCAGCAGCCCCCCCGTGGGGAGAACGGACACCGGGGAGCTGTTTTTT.

The chain couples TRBV19 to TRBJ2-1, with TRBD2 matching 8 bases. This CDR3 has 16 residues. Trimming took 1 base from V and 2 from J; bases not matched to a gene: 4. Germline V gene sequence: CDR1 LNHDA, CDR2 SQIVND (reference sequence). The CDR3 DNA reads as TGTGCCAGTAGTATAGTTTCGGGAGGGCCCTACAATGAGCAGTTCTTC. Its translation is CASSIVSGGPYNEQFF.